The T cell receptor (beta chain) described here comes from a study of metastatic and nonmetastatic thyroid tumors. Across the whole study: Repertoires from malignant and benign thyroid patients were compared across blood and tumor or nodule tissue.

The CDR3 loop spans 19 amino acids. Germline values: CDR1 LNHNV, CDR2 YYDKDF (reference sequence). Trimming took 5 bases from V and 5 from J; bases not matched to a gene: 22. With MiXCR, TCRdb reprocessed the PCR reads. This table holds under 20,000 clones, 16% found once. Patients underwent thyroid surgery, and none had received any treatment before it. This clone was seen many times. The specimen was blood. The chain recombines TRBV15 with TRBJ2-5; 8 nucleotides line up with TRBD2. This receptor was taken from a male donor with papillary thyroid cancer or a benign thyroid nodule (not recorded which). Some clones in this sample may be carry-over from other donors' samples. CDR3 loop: CATSQTIAGFKGGLETQYF. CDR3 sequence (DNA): TGTGCCACCAGCCAGACTATAGCGGGATTTAAAGGGGGATTGGAGACCCAGTACTTC.